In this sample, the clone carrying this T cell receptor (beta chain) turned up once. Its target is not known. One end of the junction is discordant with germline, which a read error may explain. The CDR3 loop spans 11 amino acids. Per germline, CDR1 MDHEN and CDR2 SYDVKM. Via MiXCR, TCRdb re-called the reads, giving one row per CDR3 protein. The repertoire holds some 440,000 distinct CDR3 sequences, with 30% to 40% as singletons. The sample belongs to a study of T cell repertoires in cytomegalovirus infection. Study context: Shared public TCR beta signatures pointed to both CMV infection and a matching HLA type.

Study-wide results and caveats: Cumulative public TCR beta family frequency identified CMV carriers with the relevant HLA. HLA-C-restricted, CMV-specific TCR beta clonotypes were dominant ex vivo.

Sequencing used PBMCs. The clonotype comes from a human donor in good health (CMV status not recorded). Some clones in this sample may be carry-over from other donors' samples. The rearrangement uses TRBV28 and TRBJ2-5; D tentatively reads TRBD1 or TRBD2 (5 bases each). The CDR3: CASSLSGTHYF. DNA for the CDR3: TGTGCCAGCAGTTTAAGTGGGACCCATTACTTC.